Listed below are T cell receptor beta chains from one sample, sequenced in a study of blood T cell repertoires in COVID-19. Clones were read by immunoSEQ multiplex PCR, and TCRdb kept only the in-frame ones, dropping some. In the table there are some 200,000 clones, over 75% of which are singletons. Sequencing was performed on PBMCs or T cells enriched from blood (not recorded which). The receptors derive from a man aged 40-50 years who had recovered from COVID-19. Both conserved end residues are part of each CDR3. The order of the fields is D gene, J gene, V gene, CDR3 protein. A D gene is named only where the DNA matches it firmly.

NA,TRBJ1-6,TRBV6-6,CASTPRAQYNSPLHF
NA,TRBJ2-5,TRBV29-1,CSVWAGRTQYF
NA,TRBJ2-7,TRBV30,CAWSVGQFYEQYF
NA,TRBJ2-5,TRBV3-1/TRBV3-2,CASSLLDNQETQYF
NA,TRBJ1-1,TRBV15,CATSRGGGQTEAFF
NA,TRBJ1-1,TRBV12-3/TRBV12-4,CASRRANTEAFF
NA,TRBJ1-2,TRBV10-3,CAISEQAARSGYTF
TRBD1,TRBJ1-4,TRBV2,CASSPQGVEKLFF
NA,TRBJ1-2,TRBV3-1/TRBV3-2,CASSQGGRTGGYIF
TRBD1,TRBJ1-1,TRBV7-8,CASSAEQGIMNTEAFF
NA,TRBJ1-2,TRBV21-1,CASSKVGGSGYTF
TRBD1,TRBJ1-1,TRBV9,CASSAAGGQGAPAFF
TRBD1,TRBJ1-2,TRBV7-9,CASSLGQGSRTF
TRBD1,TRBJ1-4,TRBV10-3,CAISGGTGERLFF
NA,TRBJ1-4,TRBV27,CASSPSGGGLNEKLFF
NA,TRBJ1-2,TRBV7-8,CASSLSGEKNYGYTF
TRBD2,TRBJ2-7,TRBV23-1,CARIPLAVDYEQYF
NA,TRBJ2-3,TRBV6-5,CASTFTGLRGDTQYF
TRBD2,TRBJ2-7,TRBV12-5,CASGLAGGAYEQYF
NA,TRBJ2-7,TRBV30,CAWMKRGSYEQYF
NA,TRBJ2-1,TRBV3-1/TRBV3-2,CASRSGLLSNEQFF
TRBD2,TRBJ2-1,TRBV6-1,CASSEVAGGSPYNEQFF
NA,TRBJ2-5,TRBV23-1,CASSRRTQETQYF
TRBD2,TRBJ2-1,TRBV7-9,CASSLVKAGGNYNEQFF
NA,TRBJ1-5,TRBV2,CASRRGFSNQPQHF
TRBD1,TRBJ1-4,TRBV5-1,CASSLDRGDEKLFF
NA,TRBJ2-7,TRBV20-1,CSARLTHEQYF
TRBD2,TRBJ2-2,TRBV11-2,CASRRATGGPITGELFF
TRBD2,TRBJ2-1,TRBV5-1,CASRYTTSSLEQFF